Here is one T cell receptor (beta chain) with its context. The specificity of this receptor is unknown. Within one base of it there is no much larger clone, and no base qualities were kept. Libraries came from PCR. TCR sequencing of DNA from cultured CD4+ T cells used the Oncomine TCR Beta short-read assay at the Johns Hopkins FTIC core. Genomic DNA was extracted from the cultured CD4+ T cells with the QIAamp micro DNA kit. Oncomine TCR Beta libraries from cultured CD4+ T cells were pooled with unique dual indexes and sequenced on an Illumina iSeq 100. As for how the authors treated the data: Non-productive sequences were filtered out, and CDR3s that did not start with C, did not end with F or W, or were shorter than 7 amino acids were discarded. The MANAFEST web application identified antigen-specific clonotypes by comparing peptide-stimulated wells against reference wells and other culture wells. For a clone to be called positive, the clone needed an FDR below 0.05, an odds ratio above 5, and a productive frequency above 0.1% in at least two of three replicate wells. Clonotypes that were significantly expanded in both SARS-CoV-2 spike wells and at least one common cold coronavirus spike condition were defined as cross-reactive. Using R version 3.6.1, CDR3 homology was evaluated through Levenshtein distances (stringdist) along with unrooted phylogenetic trees (ape). In TCRdb, the public reads were trimmed at Q25 with fastp and aligned with MiXCR, with productive beta chains retained. CDR3 protein duplicates are merged, each entry listing the most common genes and DNA. The V and J calls reflect TCRdb's pipeline rather than the authors' work. In this sample the table shows 15,000 to 20,000 distinct CDR3 sequences, 55% to 70% of which occur a single time. The ten largest clones take up 7.9% of the sample.

The record originates from a study of vaccination and CD4 T cells after COVID-19 (dated by TCRdb to between 2021 and 2024). Some background on the complete study: Every convalescent patient had a positive nasal swab PCR test for SARS-CoV-2, with mild disease in about 9 patients and severe disease in one. Two doses of either the Pfizer-BioNTech BNT162b2 vaccine (n=8) or the Moderna mRNA-1273 vaccine (n=2) were administered to participants. The cultures were stimulated with overlapping spike peptide pools from SARS-CoV-2 and from the common cold coronaviruses HCoV-NL63, HCoV-OC43 and HCoV-229E. Post-vaccine blood samples were obtained a median of approximately 74 days after the second vaccine dose, with a range of roughly 13 to 250 days. The convalescent cohort included six males and four females, with two Hispanic individuals, seven Caucasians, two Asians and one multiracial person. Post-COVID blood samples from convalescent patients were collected a median of approximately 93 days after diagnosis, with a range of 35 to 161 days. In ten to eleven COVID-19 convalescent patients and a handful of infection-naive healthy vaccine recipients, the spike-specific CD4+ TCR repertoire before mRNA vaccination was compared with the repertoire after mRNA vaccination. In control cultures, a CEFX viral epitope pool was used as positive control, an HIV-1 Nef peptide pool was used as negative control, or no peptide was added. The investigation overall reported the following: Relatively few convalescent patients were included in the study, and early timepoints after natural infection were not analyzed. Among the post-vaccine SARS-CoV-2-reactive clones in convalescent patients, a median around 85% showed up only after vaccination, which suggests vaccine-specific priming. Nearly all vaccine-specific clones in convalescent patients (304 of 307) were mono-reactive for SARS-CoV-2 spike rather than cross-reactive with common cold coronaviruses. An increase in the median number of SARS-CoV-2-reactive clonotypes from approximately 21 after infection to a few dozen after vaccination was observed, but the change was not found to be significant.

Trimming at the junction amounts to 7 bases on V and 0 bases on J, and the germline ends lie 16 bases apart. Spanning cysteine to phenylalanine, the CDR3 consists of 15 amino acids. The CDR3 DNA has 45 bases and is translated from base 1. For CDR1 and CDR2, the germline V gene (reference sequence) lists LNHDA and SQIVND. Per the publication, the treatment or condition label means: roughly 10-day PBMC culture with coronavirus spike peptide pools or control peptides (ViraFEST assay). The ViraFEST assay was used in the study, in which antigen-specific T cells were expanded with peptide pools and expanded clonotypes were subsequently identified by TCR sequencing. The convalescent patients' positive SARS-CoV-2 PCR tests were from March to December 2020, which was before the Alpha, Beta and Delta variants emerged in the United States. About 2 million PBMCs per well were cultured in IMDM with roughly 5% human AB serum and 8 to 10 IU/ml IL-2, plus 10 ug/ml peptide pools. Half of the culture medium was replaced with fresh IL-2-containing medium on days 3 and 7. After approximately 11 days of culture, CD4+ T cells were isolated by negative selection with the EasySep CD4+ T cell isolation kit. Ficoll-Paque Plus gradient centrifugation was used to isolate PBMCs from whole blood, and the isolated PBMCs were then either used fresh or cryopreserved at -140C. Triplicate wells were generally used for each culture condition.

The source is a human donor who had recovered from COVID-19. Recombination joined TRBV19 with TRBJ2-7; the D gene is perhaps TRBD1, on 6 matching bases. Sequenced input: CD4+ T cells from blood, cultured in vitro. CDR3 protein: CASKPWGTNSYEQYF. The DNA is TGTGCCAGTAAACCTTGGGGGACAAACTCCTACGAGCAGTACTTC.